The T cell receptor (beta chain) under discussion was sequenced for a study of blood T cell repertoires in COVID-19. For the study at large: Samples of COVID-19 (acute and convalescent) were obtained from the United States, Italy and Spain. Sample material is recorded as cDNA or gDNA derived from T cells, B-cell-depleted T cells, or PBMCs.

TCRdb keeps only in-frame clones here, not all; method: immunoSEQ multiplex PCR. The sample records hundreds of thousands of clones, approximately 90% being singletons. Individuals drawn from 24 US areas were roughly 18 to 89 years old. Clinical histories supplied by participants themselves formed the basis of cohort assignment. This clone was detected only a few times. The CDR3 contains 16 residues. Germline loops: CDR1 SEHNR, CDR2 FQNEAQ (reference sequence). V was pared by 2 bases and J by 7 bases, with 15 bases between. V is TRBV7-9 and J is TRBJ1-6; TRBD1 might be the D (5 bases). Specimen: PBMCs or T cells enriched from blood (not recorded which). The sequence was collected from a man between 18 and 29 years old who had recovered from COVID-19. CDR3 residues: CASSLLGSTVNSPLHF. The CDR3 DNA follows: TGTGCCAGCAGCTTACTGGGATCGACAGTCAATTCACCCCTCCACTTT.